Given below is one TCR beta chain in context. The data derive from a study of shared clonotypes between healthy human individuals. Method: immunoSEQ multiplex PCR; TCRdb's copy keeps in-frame clones and lacks some. The sample carries more than 2 million clones, roughly 95% recorded once. The naive CD8 fraction comprised CD45RO-negative cells positively selected for CCR7 and excluded terminally differentiated effector memory CD45RA+ cells. The receptor comes from a man between 18 and 35 years old in good health. Some clones in this sample may be carry-over from other donors' samples. Sequencing input: naive CD8+ T cells from PBMCs.

The CDR3 DNA is TGTGCCAGCAGTCCAGAAGGGTCCCATGGCTACACCTTC. Encoded protein: CASSPEGSHGYTF. This sequence joins TRBV28 and TRBJ1-2; D unresolved. The CDR3 totals 13 residues. Trimming took off 5 bases at V and 6 bases at J, with 13 bases between the two ends. Per germline, CDR1 MDHEN and CDR2 SYDVKM.